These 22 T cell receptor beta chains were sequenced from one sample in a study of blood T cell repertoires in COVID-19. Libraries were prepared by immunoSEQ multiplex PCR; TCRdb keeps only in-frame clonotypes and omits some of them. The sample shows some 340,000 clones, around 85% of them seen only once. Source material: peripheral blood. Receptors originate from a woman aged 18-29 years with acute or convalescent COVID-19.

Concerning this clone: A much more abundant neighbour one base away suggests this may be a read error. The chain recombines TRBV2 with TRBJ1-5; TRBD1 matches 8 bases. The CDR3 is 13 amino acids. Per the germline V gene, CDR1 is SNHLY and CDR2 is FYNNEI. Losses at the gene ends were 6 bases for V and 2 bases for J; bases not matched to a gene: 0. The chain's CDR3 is CASRDRGNQPQHF. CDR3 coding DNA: TGTGCCAGCAGGGACAGGGGCAATCAGCCCCAGCATTTT.

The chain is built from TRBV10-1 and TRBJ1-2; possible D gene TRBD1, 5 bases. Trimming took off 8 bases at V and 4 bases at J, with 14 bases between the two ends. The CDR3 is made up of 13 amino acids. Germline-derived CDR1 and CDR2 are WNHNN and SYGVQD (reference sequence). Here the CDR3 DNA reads TGCGCCAGCTCCCCCGGGGGTGGCTATGGCTACACCTTC. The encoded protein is CASSPGGGYGYTF.

The CDR3 loop reads CASSDGGEGTDTQYF. The CDR3, as DNA: TGTGCCAGCAGCGATGGGGGCGAGGGCACAGATACGCAGTATTTT. The chain links TRBV7-2 to TRBJ2-3; tentative D call: TRBD1 (6 bases). This CDR3 spans 15 amino acids. From germline, CDR1 is SGHTA and CDR2 FQGNSA. V was shortened by 5 bases and J by 1 base, with 13 bases between the two germline ends. Full variable domain (rest looked up from reference TRBV7-2 and TRBJ2-3): GAGVSQSPSNKVTEKGKDVELRCDPISGHTALYWYRQSLGQGLEFLIYFQGNSAPDKSGLPSDRFSAERTGGSVSTLTIQRTQQEDSAVYLCASSDGGEGTDTQYFGPGTRLTVL.

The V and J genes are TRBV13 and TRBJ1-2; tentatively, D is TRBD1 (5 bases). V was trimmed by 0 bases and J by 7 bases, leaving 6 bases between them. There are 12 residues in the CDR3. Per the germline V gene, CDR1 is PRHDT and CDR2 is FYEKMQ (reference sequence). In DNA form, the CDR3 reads TGTGCCAGCAGCTTAGGTAGGGGTGGCTACACCTTC. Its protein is CASSLGRGGYTF. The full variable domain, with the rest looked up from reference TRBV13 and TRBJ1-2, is AAGVIQSPRHLIKEKRETATLKCYPIPRHDTVYWYQQGPGQDPQFLISFYEKMQSDKGSIPDRFSAQQFSDYHSELNMSSLELGDSALYFCASSLGRGGYTFGSGTRLTVV.

In DNA form, the CDR3 reads TGTGCCAGCAGTAGCGGGACGCACAACAATCAGCCCCAGCATTTT. Its translation: CASSSGTHNNQPQHF. The rearrangement uses TRBV28 and TRBJ1-5; possible D gene TRBD1, 5 bases. Trimming took 5 bases from V and 3 from J, leaving 14 bases between them. The germline gives CDR1 MDHEN, CDR2 SYDVKM. This CDR3 has 15 residues.

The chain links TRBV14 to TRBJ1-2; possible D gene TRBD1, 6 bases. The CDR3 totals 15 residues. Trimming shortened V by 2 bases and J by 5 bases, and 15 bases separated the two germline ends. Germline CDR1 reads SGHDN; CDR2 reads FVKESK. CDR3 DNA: TGTGCCAGCAGCCAATCAGGGGTGTTACGGTATGGCTACACCTTC. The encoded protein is CASSQSGVLRYGYTF.

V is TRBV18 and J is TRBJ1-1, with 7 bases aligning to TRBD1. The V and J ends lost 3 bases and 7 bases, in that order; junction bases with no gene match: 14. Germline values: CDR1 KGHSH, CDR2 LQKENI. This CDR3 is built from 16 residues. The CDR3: CASSPRQGPMRHEAFF. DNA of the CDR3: TGTGCCAGCTCACCTCGACAGGGACCGATGCGTCATGAAGCTTTCTTT.

CDR3 amino acids: CASSLRGETQYF. The CDR3 coding sequence is TGTGCCAGCAGCTTGCGGGGGGAGACCCAGTACTTC. The chain couples TRBV5-4 to TRBJ2-5; weak D call: TRBD2 (6 bases). CDR1 and CDR2 (germline): SGHNT, YYREEE (reference sequence). Trimming left V 1 base short and J 5 bases short, with 6 bases between. The CDR3 contains 12 residues.

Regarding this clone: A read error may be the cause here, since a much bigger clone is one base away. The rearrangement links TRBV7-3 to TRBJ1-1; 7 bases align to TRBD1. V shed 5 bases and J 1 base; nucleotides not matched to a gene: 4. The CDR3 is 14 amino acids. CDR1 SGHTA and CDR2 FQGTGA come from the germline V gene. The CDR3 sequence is CASSPGQENTEAFF. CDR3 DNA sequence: TGTGCCAGCAGCCCCGGACAGGAGAACACTGAAGCTTTCTTT.

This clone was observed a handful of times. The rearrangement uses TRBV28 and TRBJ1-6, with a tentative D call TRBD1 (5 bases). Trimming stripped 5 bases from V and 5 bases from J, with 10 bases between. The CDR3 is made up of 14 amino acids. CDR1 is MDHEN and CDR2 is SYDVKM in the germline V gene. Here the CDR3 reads CASSKIRDNSPLHF. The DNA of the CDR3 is TGTGCCAGCAGTAAGATCAGGGATAATTCACCCCTCCACTTT.

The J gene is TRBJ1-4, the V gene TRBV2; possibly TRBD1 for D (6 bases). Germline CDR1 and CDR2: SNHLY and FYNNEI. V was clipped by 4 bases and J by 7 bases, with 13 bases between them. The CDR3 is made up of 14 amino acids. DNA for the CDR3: TGTGCCAGCAGTGGAGGGGGAGAGGGTGAAAAACTGTTTTTT. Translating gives CASSGGGEGEKLFF. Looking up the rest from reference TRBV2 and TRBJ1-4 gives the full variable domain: EPEVTQTPSHQVTQMGQEVILRCVPISNHLYFYWYRQILGQKVEFLVSFYNNEISEKSEIFDDQFSVERPDGSNFTLKIRSTKLEDSAMYFCASSGGGEGEKLFFGSGTQLSVL.

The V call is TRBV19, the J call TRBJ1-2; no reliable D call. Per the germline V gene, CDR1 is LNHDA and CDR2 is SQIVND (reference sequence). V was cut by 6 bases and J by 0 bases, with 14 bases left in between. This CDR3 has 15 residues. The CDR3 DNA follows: TGTGCCAGTAGCCACACCTCGGGAGCTAACTATGGCTACACCTTC. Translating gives CASSHTSGANYGYTF.

The CDR3 DNA reads as TGTGCCACCAGCGAGAGTTACAATGAGCAGTTCTTC. Residues: CATSESYNEQFF. The V and J genes are TRBV24-1 and TRBJ2-1; D is unresolved. V was clipped by 7 bases and J by 4 bases, with 7 bases between them. Germline assignment: CDR1 KGHDR and CDR2 SFDVKD. The CDR3 sequence is 12 residues long.

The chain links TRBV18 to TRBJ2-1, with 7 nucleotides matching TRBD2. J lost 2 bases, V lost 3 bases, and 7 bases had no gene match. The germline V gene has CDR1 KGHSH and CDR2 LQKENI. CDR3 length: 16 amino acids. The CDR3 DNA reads TGTGCCAGCTCACCCCTCGGGAGCGGGACCTACAATGAGCAGTTCTTC. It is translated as CASSPLGSGTYNEQFF.

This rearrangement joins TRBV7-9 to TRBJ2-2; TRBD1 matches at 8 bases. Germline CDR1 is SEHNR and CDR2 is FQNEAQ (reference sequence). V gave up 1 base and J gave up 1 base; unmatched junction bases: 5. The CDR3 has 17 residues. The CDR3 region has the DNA TGTGCCAGCAGCTTAGGAGGACAGGGACTGAACACCGGGGAGCTGTTTTTT. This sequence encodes CASSLGGQGLNTGELFF.

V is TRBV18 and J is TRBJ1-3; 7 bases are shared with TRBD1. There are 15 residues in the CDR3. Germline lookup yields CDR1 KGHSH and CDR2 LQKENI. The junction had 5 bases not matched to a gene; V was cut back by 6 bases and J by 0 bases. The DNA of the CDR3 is TGTGCCAGCTCCCCGGGACAGATCTCTGGAAACACCATATATTTT. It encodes CASSPGQISGNTIYF.

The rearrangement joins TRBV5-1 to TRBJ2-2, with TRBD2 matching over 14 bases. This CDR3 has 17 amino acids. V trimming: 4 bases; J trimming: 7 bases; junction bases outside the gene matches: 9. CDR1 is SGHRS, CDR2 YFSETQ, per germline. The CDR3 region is CASSQGLAGALDGELFF. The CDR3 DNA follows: TGCGCCAGCAGCCAGGGACTAGCGGGGGCGCTCGACGGGGAGCTGTTTTTT.

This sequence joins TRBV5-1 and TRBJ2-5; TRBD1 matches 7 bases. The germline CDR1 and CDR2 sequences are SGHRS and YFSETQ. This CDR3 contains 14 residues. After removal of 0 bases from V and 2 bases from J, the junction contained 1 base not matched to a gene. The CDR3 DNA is TGCGCCAGCAGCTTGGCGGGACAGCAAGAGACCCAGTACTTC. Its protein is CASSLAGQQETQYF.

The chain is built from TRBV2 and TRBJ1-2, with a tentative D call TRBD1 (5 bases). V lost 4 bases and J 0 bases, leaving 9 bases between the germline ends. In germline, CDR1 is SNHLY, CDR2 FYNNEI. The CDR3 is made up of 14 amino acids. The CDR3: CASSVRTSNYGYTF. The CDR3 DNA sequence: TGTGCCAGCAGTGTAAGGACATCTAACTATGGCTACACCTTC.

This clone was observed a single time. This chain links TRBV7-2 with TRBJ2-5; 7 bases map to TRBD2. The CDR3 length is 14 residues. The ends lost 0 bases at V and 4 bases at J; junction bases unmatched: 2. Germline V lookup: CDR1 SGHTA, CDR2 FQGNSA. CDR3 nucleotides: TGTGCCAGCAGCTTAGCCGGGAGGTCAGAGACCCAGTACTTC. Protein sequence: CASSLAGRSETQYF.

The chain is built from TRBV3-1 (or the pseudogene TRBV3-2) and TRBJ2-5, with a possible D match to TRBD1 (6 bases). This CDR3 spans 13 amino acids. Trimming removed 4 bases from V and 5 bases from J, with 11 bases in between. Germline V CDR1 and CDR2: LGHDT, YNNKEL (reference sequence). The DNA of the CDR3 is TGTGCCAGCAGCCTTACTCAGGGGGAGACCCAGTACTTC. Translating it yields CASSLTQGETQYF.

Here the CDR3 reads CAWSRVNTEAFF. The CDR3 nucleotides read TGTGCCTGGAGCCGGGTGAACACTGAAGCTTTCTTT. The chain uses TRBV30 and TRBJ1-1; D is unclear. CDR3 size: 12 residues. Deletions cut 3 bases from V and 0 bases from J, with 5 bases between. CDR1 GTSNPN and CDR2 SVGIG come from the germline V gene (reference sequence).